A few counts support the clone carrying this T cell receptor beta chain. Its antigen is as yet unknown. The sample is drawn from a study of beta chain features in type 1 diabetes. Overall study results and limits: Junctions at VDJ sites from type 1 diabetes patients had fewer insertions and more deletions. Researchers could not determine here whether HLA type influences TCRB rearrangement.

The authors took one heparinised blood draw, averaging about 110 mL, from each donor. The entirety of the isolated RNA underwent reverse transcription, so expressed TCRB transcripts were sequenced. About 3.7 million reads, on average, came from each naive, central memory and regulatory T cell sample. Measured with immunoSEQ multiplex PCR; TCRdb has only the in-frame clones, and not every one. The repertoire holds approximately 150,000 clones, with roughly a tenth as singletons. Germline V gives CDR1 SGHTA, CDR2 FQGNSA. The CDR3 is 16 residues long. V lost 5 bases and J lost 4; bases outside the gene matches: 13.

The sequenced material came from naive CD4+ T cells from blood. This TCR was recovered from a man between 18 and 29 years old in good health. The rearrangement links TRBV7-2 to TRBJ2-7, with 8 bases aligning to TRBD2. CDR3 DNA sequence: TGTGCCAGCAGCCTCCCCAGCGGGGGAATCCCTTACGAGCAGTACTTC. Translation gives CASSLPSGGIPYEQYF.